These T cell receptor beta chains were read from a single sample in a study of regulatory T cells in long-lasting Graves disease. MiXCR, run by TCRdb on the multiplex PCR reads, gives a single entry per CDR3 protein. This table holds 400,000 to 550,000 distinct CDR3 sequences, around 14% found once. This same sample was also taken into another study, of T cells in Graves' hyperthyroidism and ophthalmopathy.

The sequenced sample was peripheral blood mononuclear cells (PBMCs), obtained at new diagnosis, from a patient treated with antithyroid drugs. The origin of the receptors is a woman under 40 with Graves disease. Both conserved end residues are part of each CDR3. The order of the fields is V gene, clone size, CDR3 protein. Expanded clones are given a class, and other clones once, few, many or no size at all.

V: TRBV5-6
size: many
CDR3: CASSLRRGSALETQYF

V: TRBV11-2
size: many
CDR3: CASSARTSADNEQFF

V: TRBV28
size: many
CDR3: CASSPGAGPNEQYF

V: TRBV29-1
size: few
CDR3: CSGLTGGEYTGELFF

V: TRBV7-3
size: NA
CDR3: CASSPHSLAGTTDTQYF

V: TRBV30
size: many
CDR3: CAWSPGLIEAQYF

V: TRBV7-9
size: few
CDR3: CASRRDMNTGELFF

V: TRBV30
size: many
CDR3: CAWSAGQGSGELFF

V: TRBV7-6
size: many
CDR3: CASSTGTSGVGGGQETQYF

V: TRBV7-9
size: many
CDR3: CASRTSGFQETQYF

V: TRBV5-5
size: many
CDR3: CASSATPWREQFF

V: TRBV6-2/TRBV6-3
size: many
CDR3: CASSSLGPGYEQYF

V: TRBV5-1
size: NA
CDR3: CASSDRGYGNTIYF

V: TRBV13
size: NA
CDR3: CASSPQGDGYTF

V: TRBV4-1
size: NA
CDR3: CASSQEGTRPLRTYNEQFF

V: TRBV19
size: few
CDR3: CASRDPGGPRADTQYF

V: TRBV7-9
size: many
CDR3: CASTQPPQETQYF

V: TRBV29-1
size: few
CDR3: CSVDWDRDEQFF

V: TRBV30
size: NA
CDR3: CAWSKSGLAGAYTGELFF

V: TRBV28
size: many
CDR3: CASWGSRGYTF

V: TRBV19
size: NA
CDR3: CASSTRDRNTEAFF

V: TRBV5-1
size: NA
CDR3: CASSLGAGSQPQHF

V: TRBV4-1
size: few
CDR3: CASSQVRDTGELFF

V: TRBV28
size: many
CDR3: CASSPWGRAADTQYF

V: TRBV15
size: few
CDR3: CATSRGVGTVNQPQHF

V: TRBV6-4
size: NA
CDR3: CASSDSRREVNEQFF

V: TRBV14
size: few
CDR3: CASSQDRTLWAETQYF

V: TRBV29-1
size: NA
CDR3: CSVVLAGGPYNEQFF

V: TRBV27
size: many
CDR3: CASSQNPSGRAYNEQFF

V: TRBV4-1
size: NA
CDR3: CASSLPGGYEQFF

V: TRBV4-1
size: many
CDR3: CASSQTGIWTDTQYF

V: TRBV12-3/TRBV12-4
size: many
CDR3: CASSFGGAYTF

V: TRBV29-1
size: few
CDR3: CSVVLRTDNEQFF

V: TRBV19
size: many
CDR3: CASRTSGRNTDTQYF

V: TRBV13
size: NA
CDR3: CASSLEFASGSNEQFF

V: TRBV6-1
size: many
CDR3: CASSDPRTGSSYEQYF

V: TRBV15
size: NA
CDR3: CATSRPGQGGEAFF

V: TRBV10-2
size: many
CDR3: CASRTGQSGEQYF

V: TRBV5-1
size: NA
CDR3: CASSRAVWGEQFF

V: TRBV7-9
size: NA
CDR3: CATGTSGSTYEQYF

V: TRBV11-2
size: many
CDR3: CASSFRVGAAGTEAFF

V: TRBV6-2/TRBV6-3
size: many
CDR3: CASLGRTSSGNTIYF

V: TRBV28
size: few
CDR3: CASSVDPSASPLHF

V: TRBV27
size: many
CDR3: CASSPIPGRESDTQYF

V: TRBV4-2
size: NA
CDR3: CASSQTRLAGVLRNIQYF

V: TRBV5-8
size: many
CDR3: CASSLQLGRGETQYF